Listed below are T cell receptor beta chains from one sample, sequenced in a study of blood T cell repertoires in COVID-19. Libraries were prepared by immunoSEQ multiplex PCR; TCRdb keeps only in-frame clonotypes and omits some of them. This sample yields 300,000 to 400,000 clones, of which approximately 83% are seen a single time; approximately 4% belongs to the top ten. The sample comprised PBMCs or T cells enriched from blood (not recorded which). Source of these receptors: a woman between 40 and 50 years old with acute COVID-19. CDR3s include the opening cysteine and the closing phenylalanine or tryptophan. The D gene is left open where the match is weak. Clone size is stated in some rows and not others, as once, few, many or a class when expanded.

d_gene: -; v_gene: TRBV15; j_gene: TRBJ2-5; abundance: -; CDR3aa: CATSRDAAKETQYF; CDR3nt: TGTGCCACCAGCAGAGATGCGGCTAAAGAGACCCAGTACTTC
d_gene: -; v_gene: TRBV28; j_gene: TRBJ1-1; abundance: -; CDR3aa: CASSFRSMNTEAFF; CDR3nt: TGTGCCAGCAGTTTTAGGAGCATGAACACTGAAGCTTTCTTT
d_gene: TRBD1; v_gene: TRBV28; j_gene: TRBJ1-5; abundance: -; CDR3aa: CASSGGDRKSQPQHF; CDR3nt: TGTGCCAGCAGTGGGGGGGACAGGAAGAGTCAGCCCCAGCATTTT
d_gene: TRBD1; v_gene: TRBV7-9; j_gene: TRBJ1-5; abundance: -; CDR3aa: CASSHGQGGSNQPQHF; CDR3nt: TGTGCCAGCAGCCACGGACAGGGGGGAAGCAATCAGCCCCAGCATTTT
d_gene: TRBD1; v_gene: TRBV4-3; j_gene: TRBJ2-7; abundance: -; CDR3aa: CASSDIRGPPYEQYF; CDR3nt: TGCGCCAGCAGCGATATAAGGGGGCCTCCCTACGAGCAGTACTTC
d_gene: -; v_gene: TRBV18; j_gene: TRBJ1-4; abundance: -; CDR3aa: CASSPRGTNEKLFF; CDR3nt: TGTGCCAGCTCACCAAGGGGGACAAATGAAAAACTGTTTTTT
d_gene: TRBD1; v_gene: TRBV19; j_gene: TRBJ1-2; abundance: -; CDR3aa: CASSPGQGAYYGYTF; CDR3nt: TGTGCCAGTAGTCCCGGACAGGGGGCTTACTATGGCTACACCTTC
d_gene: -; v_gene: TRBV6-5; j_gene: TRBJ2-3; abundance: -; CDR3aa: CASSSNLGTDTQYF; CDR3nt: TGTGCCAGCAGTTCAAACTTGGGCACAGATACGCAGTATTTT
d_gene: -; v_gene: TRBV7-2; j_gene: TRBJ2-5; abundance: -; CDR3aa: CASTPGVRETQYF; CDR3nt: TGTGCCAGCACCCCAGGGGTCCGGGAGACCCAGTACTTC
d_gene: -; v_gene: TRBV3-1/TRBV3-2; j_gene: TRBJ1-1; abundance: -; CDR3aa: CASSQDRQGKAFF; CDR3nt: TGTGCCAGCAGCCAAGATAGGCAGGGAAAAGCTTTCTTT
d_gene: TRBD2; v_gene: TRBV9; j_gene: TRBJ2-1; abundance: -; CDR3aa: CASSRGTSGDIRSNEQFF; CDR3nt: TGTGCCAGCAGCAGAGGGACTAGCGGGGACATACGCTCCAATGAGCAGTTCTTC
d_gene: TRBD2; v_gene: TRBV29-1; j_gene: TRBJ2-1; abundance: -; CDR3aa: CSGRLAGGPGEQFF; CDR3nt: TGCAGCGGTCGACTAGCGGGAGGGCCAGGGGAGCAGTTCTTC
d_gene: -; v_gene: TRBV5-4; j_gene: TRBJ1-3; abundance: -; CDR3aa: CASSARRDGYSGNTIYF; CDR3nt: TGTGCCAGCAGCGCCAGGCGGGACGGATACTCTGGAAACACCATATATTTT
d_gene: TRBD1; v_gene: TRBV3-1/TRBV3-2; j_gene: TRBJ2-2; abundance: -; CDR3aa: CASSQDGIDRADGELFF; CDR3nt: TGTGCCAGCAGCCAAGACGGGATAGACAGGGCGGACGGGGAGCTGTTTTTT
d_gene: -; v_gene: TRBV21-1; j_gene: TRBJ2-1; abundance: -; CDR3aa: CASSKDFDRTSGSGNEQFF; CDR3nt: TGTGCCAGCAGCAAAGATTTTGATCGGACTAGCGGGAGTGGCAATGAGCAGTTCTTC
d_gene: TRBD1; v_gene: TRBV15; j_gene: TRBJ1-1; abundance: -; CDR3aa: CATSSEGQWPEAFF; CDR3nt: TGTGCCACCAGCAGCGAGGGACAGTGGCCTGAAGCTTTCTTT
d_gene: TRBD2; v_gene: TRBV7-6; j_gene: TRBJ2-1; abundance: -; CDR3aa: CASSLASLAGEKQFF; CDR3nt: TGTGCCAGCAGCTTAGCGAGTCTAGCGGGGGAGAAGCAGTTCTTC
d_gene: -; v_gene: TRBV7-9; j_gene: TRBJ1-2; abundance: -; CDR3aa: CASMGAGGNYGYTF; CDR3nt: TGTGCCAGCATGGGTGCGGGGGGAAACTATGGCTACACCTTC
d_gene: TRBD1; v_gene: TRBV7-3; j_gene: TRBJ2-3; abundance: -; CDR3aa: CASSPTGGASLKRYF; CDR3nt: TGTGCCAGCAGTCCGACAGGGGGCGCCTCGTTGAAGCGGTATTTT
d_gene: -; v_gene: TRBV6-6; j_gene: TRBJ1-4; abundance: -; CDR3aa: CASSYQITATNEKLFF; CDR3nt: TGTGCCAGCAGTTACCAGATCACAGCAACTAATGAAAAACTGTTTTTT
d_gene: TRBD1; v_gene: TRBV6-2/TRBV6-3; j_gene: TRBJ1-5; abundance: -; CDR3aa: CASSSEQGIWNQPQHF; CDR3nt: TGTGCCAGCAGTTCCGAACAGGGGATTTGGAATCAGCCCCAGCATTTT
d_gene: -; v_gene: TRBV7-2; j_gene: TRBJ2-5; abundance: -; CDR3aa: CASTLGGDRRETQYF; CDR3nt: TGTGCCAGCACCCTAGGGGGGGACCGGAGGGAGACCCAGTACTTC
d_gene: -; v_gene: TRBV2; j_gene: TRBJ2-5; abundance: -; CDR3aa: CASSEGLRETQYF; CDR3nt: TGTGCCAGCAGTGAGGGTTTGCGGGAGACCCAGTACTTC
d_gene: TRBD1; v_gene: TRBV5-6; j_gene: TRBJ2-5; abundance: once; CDR3aa: CASSPDLGQGAVTQYF; CDR3nt: TGTGCCAGCAGCCCAGACCTGGGACAGGGGGCGGTGACCCAGTACTTC
d_gene: TRBD1; v_gene: TRBV2; j_gene: TRBJ2-6; abundance: -; CDR3aa: CASIDRGQYSGANVLTF; CDR3nt: TGTGCCAGCATTGACAGGGGACAATATTCTGGGGCCAACGTCCTGACTTTC
d_gene: TRBD2; v_gene: TRBV7-8; j_gene: TRBJ2-1; abundance: -; CDR3aa: CASSLAGGSWLPEQFF; CDR3nt: TGTGCCAGCAGCCTAGCGGGGGGGTCCTGGCTTCCTGAGCAGTTCTTC
d_gene: -; v_gene: TRBV4-3; j_gene: TRBJ1-4; abundance: -; CDR3aa: CASSQGFGVVNEKLFF; CDR3nt: TGCGCCAGCAGCCAAGGTTTCGGGGTGGTAAATGAAAAACTGTTTTTT
d_gene: TRBD2; v_gene: TRBV5-6; j_gene: TRBJ2-1; abundance: -; CDR3aa: CASSLVAGVEGNEQFF; CDR3nt: TGTGCCAGCAGCTTGGTGGCGGGGGTAGAAGGGAATGAGCAGTTCTTC
d_gene: TRBD1; v_gene: TRBV6-5; j_gene: TRBJ1-3; abundance: -; CDR3aa: CASSPDRVGNTIYF; CDR3nt: TGTGCCAGCAGTCCTGACAGGGTTGGAAACACCATATATTTT
d_gene: -; v_gene: TRBV18; j_gene: TRBJ2-5; abundance: -; CDR3aa: CASSGPGPETQYF; CDR3nt: TGTGCCAGCTCAGGGCCAGGGCCAGAGACCCAGTACTTC
d_gene: -; v_gene: TRBV5-4; j_gene: TRBJ2-7; abundance: -; CDR3aa: CASSASVVQGLKRGYYEQYF; CDR3nt: TGTGCCAGCAGCGCCTCCGTGGTTCAGGGCCTTAAAAGGGGGTACTACGAGCAGTACTTC
d_gene: -; v_gene: TRBV6-2/TRBV6-3; j_gene: TRBJ1-2; abundance: -; CDR3aa: CASSYPPVRSYGYTF; CDR3nt: TGTGCCAGCAGTTACCCCCCAGTTCGGAGCTATGGCTACACCTTC
d_gene: TRBD1; v_gene: TRBV3-1/TRBV3-2; j_gene: TRBJ2-1; abundance: once; CDR3aa: CASSQEEGQGFYEQFF; CDR3nt: TGTGCCAGCAGCCAAGAAGAGGGACAGGGTTTCTATGAGCAGTTCTTC